The present entry profiles one T cell receptor beta chain with its context. Its cognate antigen is unknown. This sample was taken from a study of response to subunit inactivated influenza vaccine. General study findings and limits: Every seasonal influenza vaccination brings in few new T cells, the authors suggested.

TCRdb ran MiXCR on the RT-PCR reads and lists one entry per CDR3 protein. The table includes 400,000 to 550,000 distinct CDR3 sequences, about 25% detected once. This CDR3 region has 12 residues. V was pared by 3 bases and J by 8 bases, with 7 bases between. The germline V gene encodes CDR1 SGHTA and CDR2 FQGNSA. The sequenced sample was CD4+ T cells sorted from PBMCs, obtained around 5 days after vaccination. This TCR was sampled from a man aged 50 to 60 who received an inactivated influenza vaccine. This chain links TRBV7-2 with TRBJ2-2; D uncertain. This CDR3 reads CASSFSKGELFF. CDR3 in DNA: TGTGCCAGCAGCTTTTCCAAGGGGGAGCTGTTTTTT.